A selection of T cell receptor beta chains follows, all from one sample in a study of T cells in tumors and immune-related adverse events. TCRdb's table, derived via immunoSEQ multiplex PCR, lists solely in-frame clones and lacks some. The top ten hold approximately 6% of the sample, which has around 5,000 clones, less than 75% seen once. This material consisted of gut tissue, taken from a patient treated with anti-PD-1 therapy. These receptor sequences come from a female donor with metastatic renal cell carcinoma. Each CDR3 is given with its conserved first and last residue. A D gene is named only where the DNA matches it firmly. Size values are once, few and many counts, or a class for expanded clones, and some rows have none.

V,size,J,D,DNA,CDR3
TRBV18,-,TRBJ1-4,-,TGTGCCAGCTCACCGGTAGAAGCCGAAAAACTGTTTTTT,CASSPVEAEKLFF
TRBV5-1,-,TRBJ1-3,-,TGCGCCAGCAGCCGCGACAGGTTCTCTGGAAACACCATATATTTT,CASSRDRFSGNTIYF
TRBV9,few,TRBJ1-2,-,TGTGCCAGCAGCGTAGGGAATAGATATTATGGCTACACCTTC,CASSVGNRYYGYTF
TRBV27,-,TRBJ2-3,-,TGTGCCAGCAGAACCATCACAGATACGCAGTATTTT,CASRTITDTQYF
TRBV28,-,TRBJ1-5,-,TGTGCCACGTTGGAGGGGGAGTACAATCAGCCCCAGCATTTT,CATLEGEYNQPQHF
TRBV7-2,-,TRBJ2-2,-,TGTGCCAGCACCGCGTTGGGTGGAGTTTCCGGGGAGCTGTTTTTT,CASTALGGVSGELFF
TRBV19,-,TRBJ2-5,-,TGTGCCAGTAGTGACAGGGAGGGAGAGACCCAGTACTTC,CASSDREGETQYF
TRBV6-5,-,TRBJ2-3,-,TGTGCCAGCAGCCGCGGGACACCAAGCACAGATACGCAGTATTTT,CASSRGTPSTDTQYF
TRBV7-2,-,TRBJ2-5,TRBD1,TGTGCCAGCAGCGTCCGACAGGGCCCAAAAGAGACCCAGTACTTC,CASSVRQGPKETQYF
TRBV29-1,medium-sized,TRBJ1-1,TRBD1,TGCAGCGTTGACCTCACAGGGGGCCCTGAAGCTTTCTTT,CSVDLTGGPEAFF
TRBV11-2,few,TRBJ2-7,TRBD1,TGTGCCAGCAGCTTAGCTGGGACAGGGGGCTACGAGCAGTACTTC,CASSLAGTGGYEQYF
TRBV2,-,TRBJ2-2,-,TGTGCCAGCAGTGAACAGGCGGCCACCGGGGAGCTGTTTTTT,CASSEQAATGELFF
TRBV28,-,TRBJ1-4,-,TGTGCCAGCAGACAAAACGTTGAAAAACTGTTTTTT,CASRQNVEKLFF
TRBV11-3,-,TRBJ2-2,-,TGTGCCAGCAGCCCCCTGCCCGGGGAGCTGTTTTTT,CASSPLPGELFF
TRBV5-1,once,TRBJ2-5,-,TGCGCCAGCAGCGCGAGGGTTTCAGAGCAAGAGACCCAGTACTTC,CASSARVSEQETQYF
TRBV6-6,-,TRBJ2-7,TRBD1,TGTGCCAGCAGTAATCGGGACAGAAGATCCTACGAGCAGTACTTC,CASSNRDRRSYEQYF
TRBV5-4,-,TRBJ2-3,TRBD1,TGTGCCAGCACCCCCCGGGACAGAGGCCCAGATACGCAGTATTTT,CASTPRDRGPDTQYF
TRBV15,-,TRBJ2-2,TRBD1,TGTGCCACCAGCAGCCTTTACAGGGGAAACACCGGGGAGCTGTTTTTT,CATSSLYRGNTGELFF
TRBV29-1,-,TRBJ2-3,TRBD2,TGCAGCGTTGTAAGAGGGACTAGCCGCACAGATACGCAGTATTTT,CSVVRGTSRTDTQYF
TRBV2,-,TRBJ2-7,TRBD2,TGTGCCAGCAGTCAAACTAGCGGGAGTATTTACGAGCAGTACTTC,CASSQTSGSIYEQYF
TRBV30,-,TRBJ1-2,-,TGTGCCTGGACGATCACCTCATCCTATGGCTACACCTTC,CAWTITSSYGYTF
TRBV19,-,TRBJ1-1,-,TGTGCCAGTAGTATCCCCGGGGTTAACACTGAAGCTTTCTTT,CASSIPGVNTEAFF
TRBV28,-,TRBJ2-7,TRBD2,TGTGCCAGCAGTTTTAGCGGGAGGACCTCCTACGAGCAGTACTTC,CASSFSGRTSYEQYF
TRBV11-2,-,TRBJ2-2,-,TGTGCCAGCAGCGACGCCGGGACAATAAGAGGGAAGCTGTTTTTT,CASSDAGTIRGKLFF
TRBV6-6,few,TRBJ1-2,-,TGTGCCAGCAGTCCGGGCCGGAACTATGGCTACACCTTC,CASSPGRNYGYTF
TRBV19,-,TRBJ1-5,-,TGTGCCAGTATCTTGAGGGGATCAGATCAGCCCCAGCATTTT,CASILRGSDQPQHF
TRBV7-8,-,TRBJ1-5,-,TGTGCCAGCAGCGTCCTCCCAGGTAGGCCCCAGCATTTT,CASSVLPGRPQHF
TRBV9,-,TRBJ2-3,TRBD2,TGTGCCAGCAGCACGACTAGCGGGGGGGCTATGCTCCGGCAGTATTTT,CASSTTSGGAMLRQYF
TRBV6-6,-,TRBJ1-1,TRBD1,TGTGCCAGCAGTCCGATGACAGGGAATATTAGGGAAGCTTTCTTT,CASSPMTGNIREAFF
TRBV6-1,few,TRBJ2-2,-,TGTGCCAGCAACCTAGAGAGCACCGGGGAGCTGTTTTTT,CASNLESTGELFF
TRBV12-5,-,TRBJ2-5,-,TGTGCTAGTGGTATACAAGAGACCCAGTACTTC,CASGIQETQYF
TRBV4-1,-,TRBJ2-5,TRBD2,TGCGCCAGCAGCCAGTCGGGAGCGGGGGGGAGAGAGACCCAGTACTTC,CASSQSGAGGRETQYF
TRBV5-4,-,TRBJ2-7,-,TGTGCCAGCAGCTTGGGCGTCGGGAGTGGGACGTACGAGCAGTACTTC,CASSLGVGSGTYEQYF
TRBV11-3,-,TRBJ2-1,-,TGTGCCAGCATGCTTCGGGGCGCGATTTTTTCGGGGACCAATGAGCAGTTCTTC,CASMLRGAIFSGTNEQFF
TRBV10-3,once,TRBJ1-5,-,TGTGCCTCCAAGGGGCAGGGAGGTCAGCCCCAGCATTTT,CASKGQGGQPQHF
TRBV11-2,-,TRBJ2-7,-,TGTGCCAGCAGCTTGGGGGCTCAAACCGAGCAGTACTTC,CASSLGAQTEQYF